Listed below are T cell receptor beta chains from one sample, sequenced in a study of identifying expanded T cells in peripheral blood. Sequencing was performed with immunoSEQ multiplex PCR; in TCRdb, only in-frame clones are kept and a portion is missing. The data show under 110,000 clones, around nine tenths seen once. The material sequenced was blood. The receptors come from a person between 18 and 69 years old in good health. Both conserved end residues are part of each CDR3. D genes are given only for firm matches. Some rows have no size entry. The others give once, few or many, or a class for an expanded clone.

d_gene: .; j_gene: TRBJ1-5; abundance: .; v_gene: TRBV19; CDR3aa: CASSIQYISNQPQHF; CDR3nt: TGTGCCAGTAGTATCCAGTATATTAGCAATCAGCCCCAGCATTTT
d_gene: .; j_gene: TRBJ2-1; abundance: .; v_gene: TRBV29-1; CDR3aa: CSERLGSSGEQFF; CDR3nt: TGCAGCGAACGACTAGGTTCCTCCGGTGAGCAGTTCTTC
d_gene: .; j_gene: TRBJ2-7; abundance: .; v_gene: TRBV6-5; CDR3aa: CASGWGYEQYF; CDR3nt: TGTGCCAGCGGTTGGGGTTACGAGCAGTACTTC
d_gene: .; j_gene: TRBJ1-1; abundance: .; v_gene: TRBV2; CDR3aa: CASSEYRASLNTEAFF; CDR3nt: TGTGCCAGCAGTGAATATCGGGCCTCCTTGAACACTGAAGCTTTCTTT
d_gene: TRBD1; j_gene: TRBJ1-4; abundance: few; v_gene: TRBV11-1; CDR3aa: CASSPWTGGEEKLFF; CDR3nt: TGTGCCAGCAGCCCGTGGACAGGGGGCGAGGAAAAACTGTTTTTT
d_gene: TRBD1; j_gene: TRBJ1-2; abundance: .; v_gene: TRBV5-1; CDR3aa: CASSPLDRGPYGYTF; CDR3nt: TGCGCCAGCAGCCCACTGGACAGGGGACCATATGGCTACACCTTC
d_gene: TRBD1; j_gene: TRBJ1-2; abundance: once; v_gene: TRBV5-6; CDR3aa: CASSGWDRGNGYTF; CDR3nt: TGTGCCAGCAGCGGGTGGGACAGGGGGAATGGCTACACCTTC
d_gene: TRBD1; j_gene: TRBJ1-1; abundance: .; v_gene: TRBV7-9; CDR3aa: CASSLATGGELAFF; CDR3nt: TGTGCCAGCAGCTTAGCTACAGGGGGCGAGTTAGCTTTCTTT
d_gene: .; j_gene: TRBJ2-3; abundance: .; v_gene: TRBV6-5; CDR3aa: CASKIDRSSENTQYF; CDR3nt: TGTGCCAGCAAGATCGACAGGTCCTCCGAAAATACGCAGTATTTT
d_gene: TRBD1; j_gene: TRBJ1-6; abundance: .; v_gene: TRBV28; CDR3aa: CASSQPDRNNSPLHF; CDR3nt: TGTGCCAGCAGTCAACCGGACAGGAATAATTCACCCCTCCACTTT